This entry concerns a single T cell receptor (beta chain). The antigen is undetermined. The method was immunoSEQ multiplex PCR; TCRdb's version includes in-frame clones alone and lacks a portion of them. The top ten clones hold less than 2% of a sample with 50,000 to 75,000 clones, roughly nine tenths of them seen once. Trimming took 7 bases from V and 1 from J, leaving 10 bases between them. Germline CDR1 MNHNS, CDR2 SASEGT. This CDR3 contains 13 residues. Intraepithelial and lamina propria lymphocytes were isolated from graft specimens. This sample is part of a study of graft-versus-host responses after intestinal transplantation. Study-wide context: All recipients were transplanted with multivisceral, liver-intestinal, or isolated intestinal grafts.

Notes on the study in general: Ileal or blood samples showed some GvH clones first, and such clones were also found in recipient marrow.

The chain links TRBV6-1 to TRBJ1-1, with no clear D. The sample in question was ileum tissue, obtained roughly 54 weeks after transplant. The clonotype comes from a human patient who received an intestinal transplant, so some T cells may come from the graft donor. The CDR3 loop is CASTSRGNTEAFF. The CDR3 DNA reads TGTGCCAGCACCTCGCGGGGGAACACTGAAGCTTTCTTT.